A single sample gave rise to the 23 T cell receptor beta chains below, sequenced in a study of patients and donors after allogeneic stem cell transplantation. MiXCR, applied by TCRdb to the RT-PCR reads, yields one record per CDR3 protein. Here the sample spans approximately 21,000 distinct CDR3 sequences, around 28% being singletons. Input material: blood, either unsorted or a sorted T cell fraction (not recorded which). The receptors stem from a human donor who was either an allogeneic HSCT recipient or a stem cell or donor lymphocyte infusion donor (not recorded which). It is not recorded whose cells these are; they may come from a transplant donor.

This clonotype came up a few times. J is TRBJ1-1 and V is TRBV24-1, with D uncertain. V was cut by 3 bases and J by 1 base, with 8 bases left in between. CDR3 size: 14 residues. Germline V gene lookup returns CDR1 KGHDR and CDR2 SFDVKD. CDR3 bases: TGTGCCACCAGTGATGCCGGCCGGAACACTGAAGCTTTCTTT. Encoded protein: CATSDAGRNTEAFF.

The chain links TRBV5-1 to TRBJ2-3; D perhaps matches TRBD2 (5 bases). In germline, CDR1 is SGHRS, CDR2 YFSETQ. Trimming removed 5 bases at V and 6 bases at J, with 22 bases between. CDR3 length: 16 amino acids. DNA for the CDR3: TGCGCCAGCAGTCGTCTACTAGGCCCGCCCGGGGATACGCAGTATTTT. Translation: CASSRLLGPPGDTQYF.

The chain carries TRBV20-1 and TRBJ2-7, with unresolved D. The CDR3 is 13 residues long. V gave up 2 bases and J gave up 3 bases, with 11 bases separating them. Germline CDR1 DFQATT, CDR2 SNEGSKA (reference sequence). CDR3 coding DNA: TGCAGTGCTAGATACTGGCTCCTCTACGAGCAGTACGTC. Translated: CSARYWLLYEQYV.

Comments on this clonotype: A much larger clone lies one base from this, so it may be a read error. The conserved closing phenylalanine or tryptophan is absent in this CDR3, likely reflecting a read error. This sequence joins TRBV6-2 or TRBV6-3 and TRBJ1-5; D call uncertain. From germline, CDR1 is MNHEY and CDR2 SVGEGT. The CDR3 is made up of 14 amino acids. Trimming shortened V by 0 bases and J by 5 bases, and 8 bases separated the two germline ends. CDR3 bases: TGTGCCAGCAGTTACTCGACCCCTTATCAGCCCCAGCATATT. This codes for CASSYSTPYQPQHI.

For the CDR3, the DNA is TGTGCCAGCAGTTTGCAGGGATTGATTGAAAAACTGTTTTTT. This gives the protein CASSLQGLIEKLFF. This sequence joins TRBV12-3 or TRBV12-4 and TRBJ1-4, with D perhaps TRBD1 (5 bases). The CDR3 totals 14 residues. V lost 3 bases, J lost 7 bases, and 12 bases lay in between.

The gene calls are TRBV9 and TRBJ1-6; a weak D match, TRBD1 (6 bases). Germline CDR1 is SGDLS and CDR2 is YYNGEE. The V and J ends lost 4 bases and 5 bases respectively, with 16 bases between them. The length of the CDR3 is 16 residues. CDR3 sequence reads: CASSLRGGTDNSPLHF. DNA of the CDR3: TGTGCCAGCAGCTTGAGGGGGGGAACGGATAATTCACCCCTCCACTTT.

The gene calls are TRBV6-2 or TRBV6-3 and TRBJ1-2; D ambiguous. The V and J ends lost 7 bases and 5 bases respectively, with 20 bases between them. CDR1 is MNHEY, CDR2 SVGEGT, per germline. The CDR3 runs to 15 residues. CDR3 in DNA: TGTGCCAGCACCTCGTTGAGGTTTCAAGGGTATGGCTACACCTTC. It encodes CASTSLRFQGYGYTF.

This chain links TRBV7-9 with TRBJ1-1; TRBD1 is a possible D gene (6 bases). The CDR3 totals 14 residues. V shed 6 bases and J shed 2 bases, with 13 bases lying between them. Germline V gene lookup returns CDR1 SEHNR and CDR2 FQNEAQ (reference sequence). The CDR3 coding sequence is TGTGCCAGCAGTCGGACAGCGTTAAACACTGAAGCTTTCTTT. Amino acids: CASSRTALNTEAFF.

This clonotype was found a few times. The chain combines TRBV7-2 with TRBJ1-3; D is ambiguous. The CDR3 extends over 15 amino acids. Per germline, CDR1 SGHTA and CDR2 FQGNSA. V was pared by 7 bases and J by 0 bases, with 13 bases between. Written as DNA, the CDR3 is TGTGCCAGCAACCAAAGGGTTTTCTCTGGAAACACCATATATTTT. This sequence encodes CASNQRVFSGNTIYF.

The rearrangement links TRBV5-1 to TRBJ2-6; D call uncertain. V dropped 0 bases and J dropped 0 bases, with 7 bases sitting between them. This CDR3 is 16 amino acids long. Germline V gene lookup returns CDR1 SGHRS and CDR2 YFSETQ. The CDR3 DNA sequence: TGCGCCAGCAGCTTGGCCGGAACCTCTGGGGCCAACGTCCTGACTTTC. Its protein is CASSLAGTSGANVLTF.

This clonotype has only a few counts. The chain couples TRBV20-1 to TRBJ1-2; D remains unclear. The germline V and J ends were trimmed by 0 bases and 3 bases, with 8 bases remaining between them. The CDR3 consists of 13 residues. Germline CDR1 DFQATT, CDR2 SNEGSKA (reference sequence). The CDR3 reads CSARERADYGYTF. Here the CDR3 DNA reads TGCAGTGCTAGAGAAAGAGCGGACTATGGCTACACCTTC.

The genes are TRBV12-3 or TRBV12-4 and TRBJ1-4; D is possibly TRBD1 (6 bases). V shed 8 bases and J shed 0 bases, with 16 bases lying between them. This CDR3 comprises 16 residues. The CDR3 DNA reads as TGTGCCAGCCAGATTCAGGGGACCGCAACTAATGAAAAACTGTTTTTT. Residues: CASQIQGTATNEKLFF.

This sequence joins TRBV6-6 and TRBJ1-1, with D unclear. The CDR3 has 11 residues. Trimming left V 0 bases short and J 6 bases short, with 2 bases between. CDR1 MNHNY and CDR2 SVGAGI come from the germline V gene (reference sequence). DNA for the CDR3: TGTGCCAGCAGTTACTCGGCTGAAGCTTTCTTT. Residues: CASSYSAEAFF.

This clonotype was seen more than once but under ten times. This may stem from a read error, because a much larger clone lies one nucleotide away. The V gene is TRBV7-8, the J gene TRBJ1-1; D remains unclear. Trimming took off 2 bases at V and 1 base at J, with 5 bases between the two ends. CDR1 is SGHVS and CDR2 is FQNEAQ in the germline V gene. This CDR3 contains 13 residues. The CDR3 DNA is TGTGCCAGCAGCTTAAAAAGGAACACTGAAGCTTTCTTT. This gives the protein CASSLKRNTEAFF.

This chain uses TRBV20-1 with TRBJ2-4, with D uncertain. The CDR3 loop spans 14 amino acids. Trimming removed 8 bases at V and 0 bases at J, with 14 bases between. The V gene's germline CDR1 is DFQATT and CDR2 SNEGSKA (reference sequence). This CDR3 is CSLGSPEAKNIQYF. CDR3 DNA: TGCAGTCTCGGCTCTCCAGAAGCCAAAAACATTCAGTACTTC.

The chain recombines TRBV20-1 with TRBJ2-3; a weak D match, TRBD2 (6 bases). Trimming took off 1 base at V and 2 bases at J, with 13 bases between the two ends. This CDR3 comprises 15 residues. Germline values: CDR1 DFQATT, CDR2 SNEGSKA (reference sequence). CDR3 in DNA: TGCAGTGCTAGAGCGAACAGACTAGTCACAGATACGCAGTATTTT. Its protein product is CSARANRLVTDTQYF.

This clonotype showed up just a few times. The V gene is TRBV10-3, the J gene TRBJ1-2; D remains ambiguous. CDR1 and CDR2 (germline): ENHRY, SYGVKD. The CDR3 loop spans 11 amino acids. Trimming removed 3 bases at V and 4 bases at J, with 3 bases between. The CDR3 protein is CAISESYGYTF. CDR3 bases: TGTGCCATCAGTGAAAGCTATGGCTACACCTTC.

The V gene is TRBV15, the J gene TRBJ1-6; possibly TRBD1 for D (6 bases). Germline V gene data show CDR1 as LNHNV and CDR2 as YYDKDF (reference sequence). V lost 3 bases and J 4 bases, leaving 10 bases between the germline ends. The CDR3 loop spans 15 amino acids. The CDR3 spells CATSRDSSYNSPLHF. CDR3 DNA sequence: TGTGCCACCAGCAGGGACAGTTCTTATAATTCACCCCTCCACTTT.

The sample holds a few counts of this clonotype. Here the CDR3 reads CASSGGQGSSNTEAFF. The CDR3 region has the DNA TGTGCCAGCAGCGGGGGACAGGGTAGCTCTAACACTGAAGCTTTCTTT. V and J are TRBV9 and TRBJ1-1; 9 nucleotides agree with TRBD1. The CDR3 runs to 16 residues. The junction had 8 bases not matched to a gene; V was cut back by 3 bases and J by 2 bases. Germline V CDR1 and CDR2: SGDLS, YYNGEE.

The chain recombines TRBV12-3 or TRBV12-4 with TRBJ1-5; weak D call: TRBD1 (5 bases). The CDR3 consists of 15 residues. Trimming took 8 bases from V and 0 from J, leaving 14 bases between them. In nucleotides, the CDR3 is TGTGCCAGCCAGGGAAGGACACTTAGCAATCAGCCCCAGCATTTT. It yields the protein CASQGRTLSNQPQHF.

The V and J genes are TRBV24-1 and TRBJ1-5; D uncertain. The CDR3 loop spans 15 amino acids. Trimming shortened V by 4 bases and J by 0 bases, and 9 bases separated the two germline ends. Germline V lookup: CDR1 KGHDR, CDR2 SFDVKD. CDR3 coding DNA: TGTGCCACCAGTGACTCGGTTCATAGCAATCAGCCCCAGCATTTT. Its protein is CATSDSVHSNQPQHF.

In this sample, this clonotype turned up a few times. The chain couples TRBV20-1 to TRBJ1-2, with 8 bases identical to TRBD1. The CDR3 contains 15 residues. CDR1 and CDR2 (germline): DFQATT, SNEGSKA (reference sequence). V lost 0 bases and J lost 3; bases outside the gene matches: 6. The CDR3 bases are TGCAGTGCTAGAGATTGGACAGGGCTTGACTATGGCTACACCTTC. The encoded protein is CSARDWTGLDYGYTF.

This sequence joins TRBV6-1 and TRBJ1-5, with a weak D call TRBD1 (6 bases). Germline V CDR1 and CDR2: MNHNS, SASEGT. Trimming pared 7 bases from V and 4 bases from J, leaving 8 bases between. The CDR3 has 12 residues. The CDR3, as DNA: TGTGCCAGCAACAGGGAAAATCAGCCCCAGCATTTT. Translation gives CASNRENQPQHF.